This TCR beta chain was sequenced for a study of T-cell reconstitution after alpha-beta-depleted transplantation in children. Points from the study as a whole: Some patients' high day-60 TCRbeta diversity was attributed to recipient cells surviving conditioning. Where alpha-beta T cells came from about two months after transplant was reportedly several hundred expanded graft clones. When one year had passed after transplant, most T-cell counts and diversity came from newly produced T cells.

A TCRbeta library incorporating unique molecular identifiers was prepared. TCRdb used MiXCR to reprocess the PCR reads, holding one entry per CDR3 protein. This sample has some 550,000 distinct CDR3 sequences, with under 30% found just once. This clonotype appeared many times. The antigen is unknown. This CDR3 has 17 residues. Germline values: CDR1 SGHRS, CDR2 YFSETQ. Trimming cost V 1 base and J 0 bases, with 15 bases left between them. The sequence was collected from a boy under two years old who had a stem cell transplant for acute myeloid leukemia, so the T cells may come from the graft donor. The chain carries TRBV5-1 and TRBJ2-3, with D unresolved. The material sequenced was PBMCs, mostly from graft donor cells, taken 360 days after TCRalphabeta/CD19-depleted stem cell transplant. As DNA, the CDR3 is TGCGCCAGCAGCTTGAGTAATACGGCCCCTAGCACAGATACGCAGTATTTT. Translation gives CASSLSNTAPSTDTQYF.